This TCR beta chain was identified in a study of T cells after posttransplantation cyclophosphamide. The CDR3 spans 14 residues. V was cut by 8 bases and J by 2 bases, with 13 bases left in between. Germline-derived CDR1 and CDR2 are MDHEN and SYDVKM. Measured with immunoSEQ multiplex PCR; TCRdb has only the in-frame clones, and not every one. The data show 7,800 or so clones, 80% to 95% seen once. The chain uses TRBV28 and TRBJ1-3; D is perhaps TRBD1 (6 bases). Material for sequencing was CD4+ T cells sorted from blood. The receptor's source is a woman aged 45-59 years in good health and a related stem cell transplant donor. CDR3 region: CASWPTGTGNTIYF. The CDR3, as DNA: TGTGCCAGCTGGCCTACAGGGACTGGAAACACCATATATTTT. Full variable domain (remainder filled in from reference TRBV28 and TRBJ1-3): DVKVTQSSRYLVKRTGEKVFLECVQDMDHENMFWYRQDPGLGLRLIYFSYDVKMKEKGDIPEGYSVSREKKERFSLILESASTNQTSMYLCASWPTGTGNTIYFGEGSWLTVV.